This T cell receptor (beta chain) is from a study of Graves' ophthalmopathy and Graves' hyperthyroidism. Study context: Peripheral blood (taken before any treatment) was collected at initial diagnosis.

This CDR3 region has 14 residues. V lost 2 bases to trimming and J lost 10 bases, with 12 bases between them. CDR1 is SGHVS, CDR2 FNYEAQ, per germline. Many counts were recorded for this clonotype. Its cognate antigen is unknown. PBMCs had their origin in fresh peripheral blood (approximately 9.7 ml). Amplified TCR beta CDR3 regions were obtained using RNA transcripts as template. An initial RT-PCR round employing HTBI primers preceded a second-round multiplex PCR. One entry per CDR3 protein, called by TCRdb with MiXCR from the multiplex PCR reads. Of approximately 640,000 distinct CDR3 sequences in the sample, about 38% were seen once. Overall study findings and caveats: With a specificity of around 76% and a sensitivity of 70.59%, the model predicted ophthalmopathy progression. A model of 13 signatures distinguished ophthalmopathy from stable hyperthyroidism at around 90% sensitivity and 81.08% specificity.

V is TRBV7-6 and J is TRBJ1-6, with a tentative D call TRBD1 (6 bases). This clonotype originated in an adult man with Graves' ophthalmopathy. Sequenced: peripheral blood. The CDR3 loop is CASSLRGGGSPLHF. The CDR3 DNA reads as TGTGCCAGCAGCTTAAGAGGGGGTGGATCACCCCTCCACTTT. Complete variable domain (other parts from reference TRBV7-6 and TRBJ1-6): GAGVSQSPRYKVTKRGQDVALRCDPISGHVSLYWYRQALGQGPEFLTYFNYEAQQDKSGLPNDRFSAERPEGSISTLTIQRTEQRDSAMYRCASSLRGGGSPLHFGNGTRLTVT.